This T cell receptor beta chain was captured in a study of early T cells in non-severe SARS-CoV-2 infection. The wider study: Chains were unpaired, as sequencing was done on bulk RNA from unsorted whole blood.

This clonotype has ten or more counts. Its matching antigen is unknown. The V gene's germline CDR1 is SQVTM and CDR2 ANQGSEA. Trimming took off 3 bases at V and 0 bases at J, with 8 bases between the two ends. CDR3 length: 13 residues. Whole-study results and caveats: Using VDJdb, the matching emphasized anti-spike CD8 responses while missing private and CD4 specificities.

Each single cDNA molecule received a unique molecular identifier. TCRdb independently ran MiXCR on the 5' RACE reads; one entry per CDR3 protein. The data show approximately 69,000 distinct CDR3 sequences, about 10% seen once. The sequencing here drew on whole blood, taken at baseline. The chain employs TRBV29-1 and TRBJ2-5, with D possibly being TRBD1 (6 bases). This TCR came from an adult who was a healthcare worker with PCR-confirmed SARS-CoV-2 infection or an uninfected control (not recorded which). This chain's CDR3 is CSVEDRNQETQYF. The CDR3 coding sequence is TGCAGCGTTGAGGACAGAAACCAAGAGACCCAGTACTTC.